The TCR beta chain under discussion was sequenced for a study of control samples from healthy donors and cancer patients. With V trimmed by 0 bases and J by 3 bases, 4 bases remained unmatched. CDR1 and CDR2 (germline): SGHTS, YDEGEE. This CDR3 contains 16 residues. The table came from immunoSEQ multiplex PCR; TCRdb's copy has only in-frame clones and leaves some out. The data contain some 77,000 clones, roughly 89% of them seen just once; the ten biggest clones take up 7.6%. Material for sequencing was blood. V is TRBV5-8 and J is TRBJ2-1, with 9 bases fitting TRBD2. The receptor was derived from a woman aged 55-70 years in good health. The CDR3 spells CASSLGLAGFYNEQFF. The CDR3 DNA reads TGTGCCAGCAGCTTGGGCCTAGCGGGATTCTACAATGAGCAGTTCTTC.